This entry is about one T cell receptor beta chain. The target antigen is unknown. The ends were cut back, 2 bases at V and 3 bases at J, with 10 bases in the middle. CDR1 and CDR2 from the germline V gene are MNHNS and SASEGT. There are 14 residues in the CDR3. The record originates from a study of cytomegalovirus exposure and HLA in healthy donors. Looking at the study overall: Among several hundred genotyped donors, roughly 81% fell in the Caucasian-associated ancestry cluster. Study findings and constraints: Donor immune exposure was known only as CMV serostatus. The study reported that TCR beta sequences accurately predicted HLA-A and HLA-B alleles in most subjects.

PCR used 60 Vbeta primers and 13 Jbeta primers. TCRdb's table, derived via immunoSEQ multiplex PCR, lists solely in-frame clones and lacks some. The sample contains fewer than 200,000 clones, nearly 80% of which appear only once. The material sequenced was PBMCs. The source is a woman aged 45-60 years in good health and CMV-seropositive. The chain has TRBV6-1 and TRBJ2-5; tentatively, D is TRBD1 (6 bases). The CDR3 DNA is TGTGCCAGCAGTGAATGGGACATGAAAGAGACCCAGTACTTC. Translation: CASSEWDMKETQYF.